This is a list of T cell receptor beta chains from one sample in a study of cytomegalovirus exposure and HLA in healthy donors. TCRdb's copy holds only in-frame clones and misses some; the assay was immunoSEQ multiplex PCR. Of just over 95,000 clones in the sample, about four fifths were seen once. Sequencing input: PBMCs. Receptor source: a woman in her thirties or forties in good health and CMV-seropositive. The CDR3 runs from the conserved cysteine through the conserved F or W. A D gene is named only where the DNA matches it firmly. Rows give clone size only sometimes, using once, few, many, or a class for an expanded clone.

clone_size	v_call	cdr3_length	d_call	j_call	cdr3_nt	cdr3_aa
.	TRBV5-1	13	TRBD2	TRBJ2-7	TGCGCCAGCAGAGCGGGAGGGAATTACGAGCAGTACTTC	CASRAGGNYEQYF
.	TRBV19	14	.	TRBJ1-5	TGTGCCAGTAGTATATTACAGCTGAATCAGCCCCAGCATTTT	CASSILQLNQPQHF
.	TRBV30	17	TRBD2	TRBJ2-7	TGTGCCTGGAGTAGGGGACGGACTAGCGGGAGTACAGGCGAGCAGTACTTC	CAWSRGRTSGSTGEQYF
.	TRBV18	15	.	TRBJ1-1	TGTGCCAGCTCACCACCGTCAGGGGCGAACACTGAAGCTTTCTTT	CASSPPSGANTEAFF
.	TRBV7-9	15	.	TRBJ2-7	TGTGCCAGCAGCCGCCCGGGACACCTAAGCTACGAGCAGTACTTC	CASSRPGHLSYEQYF
.	TRBV4-1	17	TRBD1	TRBJ2-5	TGCGCCAGCAGCCAAGTGGTGGGGACAGGGGGCGAAGAGACCCAGTACTTC	CASSQVVGTGGEETQYF
.	TRBV6-6	14	.	TRBJ2-2	TGTGCCAGCACCCCTTTCCGGGACACCGGGGAGCTGTTTTTT	CASTPFRDTGELFF
once	TRBV19	15	TRBD2	TRBJ2-1	TGTGCCAGTAGCCGGACTAGCGGGGAGGGCAATGAGCAGTTCTTC	CASSRTSGEGNEQFF
few	TRBV19	15	TRBD1	TRBJ2-2	TGTGCCAGTAGTAGACAGGGGGGATTTTCCGGGGAGCTGTTTTTT	CASSRQGGFSGELFF
.	TRBV5-1	14	TRBD1	TRBJ1-1	TGCGCCAGCAGCTTGACAGGGGCGAACACTGAAGCTTTCTTT	CASSLTGANTEAFF
.	TRBV7-3	15	.	TRBJ2-6	TGTGCCAGCAGCTTACTGGCTTCTGGGGCCAACGTCCTGACTTTC	CASSLLASGANVLTF
.	TRBV6-1	13	TRBD1	TRBJ2-2	TGTGCCAGCTCCGACAGGGAGACGGGGGAGCTGTTTTTT	CASSDRETGELFF
.	TRBV25-1	16	.	TRBJ1-2	TGTGCCAGCAGTGACCTCCCAGGCAGGGGTGGGTATGGCTACACCTTC	CASSDLPGRGGYGYTF
.	TRBV6-5	15	TRBD1	TRBJ1-2	TGTGCCAGCAGCCGAGACGACAGGGGGAAGATAGGCTACACCTTC	CASSRDDRGKIGYTF
.	TRBV19	13	TRBD2	TRBJ2-1	TGTGCCAGTAATCGGGGCGGGAGGGGTGAGCAGTTCTTC	CASNRGGRGEQFF
.	TRBV27	15	.	TRBJ1-2	TGTGCCAGCAGACAGAGCACGGAGGTTTTCCATGGCTACACCTTC	CASRQSTEVFHGYTF
once	TRBV23-1	15	.	TRBJ2-7	TGCGCCAGCAGTAATGGGACATTGGAGGCCTACGAGCAGTACTTC	CASSNGTLEAYEQYF
.	TRBV5-1	13	TRBD1	TRBJ1-1	TGCGCCACCAGGACAGGGGTGACGGCTGAAGCTTTCTTT	CATRTGVTAEAFF
.	TRBV7-7	15	TRBD2	TRBJ2-1	TGTGCTAGCAGCCCATCATCCGGGACTAGTGGTGAGCAGTTCTTC	CASSPSSGTSGEQFF
.	TRBV28	13	.	TRBJ1-2	TGTGCCAGCAGTTTTCAGGCAGGGCACGGCTACACCTTC	CASSFQAGHGYTF
.	TRBV28	13	.	TRBJ2-3	TGTGCCAGCTCCTACAGGAACACAGATACGCAGTATTTT	CASSYRNTDTQYF
.	TRBV2	11	.	TRBJ2-5	TGTGCCAGCAGCCAATCGGGGACCCAGTACTTC	CASSQSGTQYF
.	TRBV15	14	.	TRBJ2-2	TGTGCCACCAGCAGAGAGTCAAACACCGGGGAGCTGTTTTTT	CATSRESNTGELFF
.	TRBV27	15	TRBD2	TRBJ2-2	TGTGCCAGCAGCTCTAGCGGCTCGAACACCGGGGAGCTGTTTTTT	CASSSSGSNTGELFF
once	TRBV28	12	.	TRBJ1-5	TGTGCCAGCAGGTCAGGGAATCAGCCCCAGCATTTT	CASRSGNQPQHF
.	TRBV28	12	TRBD1	TRBJ2-7	TGTGCCAGCCGACAGGGTTCCTACGAGCAGTACTTC	CASRQGSYEQYF
.	TRBV27	20	TRBD2	TRBJ2-3	TGTGCCAGCAGTTTATTGTTAGGACTAGCGGGAGTAAGGAGCACAGATACGCAGTATTTT	CASSLLLGLAGVRSTDTQYF
.	TRBV5-4	16	TRBD2	TRBJ2-3	TGTGCCAGCAGCCGGAAAGCGGGAGGCGTGACAGATACGCAGTATTTT	CASSRKAGGVTDTQYF
few	TRBV18	16	TRBD1	TRBJ2-3	TGTGCCAGCTCACCACCCAGGGACAGAAGCACAGATACGCAGTATTTT	CASSPPRDRSTDTQYF
.	TRBV19	14	TRBD2	TRBJ2-3	TGTGCCAGTAGTCTAGCGGGAGTAGAAGATACGCAGTATTTT	CASSLAGVEDTQYF
.	TRBV5-6	17	TRBD1	TRBJ2-7	TGTGCCAGCAGCTTCGTCGGGGATTCCAGGGGGCTGTACGAGCAGTACTTC	CASSFVGDSRGLYEQYF
.	TRBV4-3	16	.	TRBJ2-7	TGCGCCAGCAGCCAATACCCCGGGACTCGAACCTACGAGCAGTACTTC	CASSQYPGTRTYEQYF
few	TRBV20-1	11	.	TRBJ1-2	TGCAGTGCTTCCGGGGACTATGGCTACACCTTC	CSASGDYGYTF
.	TRBV10-3	16	TRBD1	TRBJ2-3	TGTGCCATCAGTGCTACGGGACAGGCGCCCACAGATACGCAGTATTTT	CAISATGQAPTDTQYF
.	TRBV7-7	15	.	TRBJ2-7	TGTGCTAGCAGCTTATCGGACTCGAGCTCCTACGAGCAGTACTTC	CASSLSDSSSYEQYF
.	TRBV19	13	.	TRBJ2-6	TGTGCCAGTAGTATTTTAAACGGGAACGTCCTGACTTTC	CASSILNGNVLTF
.	TRBV10-3	13	.	TRBJ1-2	TGTGCCATCAGTGAGTCGACTACTTATGGCTACACCTTC	CAISESTTYGYTF
.	TRBV28	15	TRBD2	TRBJ2-5	TGTGCCAGCAGTTTAAGGCTAGCGGGCCAAGAGACCCAGTACTTC	CASSLRLAGQETQYF
.	TRBV10-2	13	TRBD1	TRBJ1-2	TGCGCCAGCTGGGACAGCTACAACTATGGCTACACCTTC	CASWDSYNYGYTF
few	TRBV10-3	11	.	TRBJ2-1	TGTGCCATCAGTGTCGGTAATGAGCAGTTCTTC	CAISVGNEQFF
once	TRBV6-4	17	TRBD2	TRBJ2-1	TGTGCCAGCAGTGGCCGTGAAGGGACTAGCGGGAGCGATGAGCAGTTCTTC	CASSGREGTSGSDEQFF
.	TRBV7-9	15	.	TRBJ2-2	TGTGCCAGCAGCTTCGGGGGTGCGAACACCGGGGAGCTGTTTTTT	CASSFGGANTGELFF
.	TRBV5-1	14	.	TRBJ2-5	TGCGCCAGCAGCGGAGGGACGGGAGAAGAGACCCAGTACTTC	CASSGGTGEETQYF
.	TRBV7-2	13	.	TRBJ2-5	TGTGCCAGCAGCCCGACAGATCAAGAGACCCAGTACTTC	CASSPTDQETQYF